This TCR beta chain was found in a study of cytomegalovirus exposure and HLA in healthy donors. This clone is a singleton in its sample. V lost 5 bases to trimming and J lost 8 bases; unmatched junction nucleotides: 8. Germline CDR1 is MDHEN and CDR2 is SYDVKM. There are 15 residues in the CDR3. PCR amplification relied on 60 Vbeta primers (plus 13 Jbeta primers). Some clones are missing from TCRdb's copy, which holds only in-frame ones; the method was immunoSEQ multiplex PCR. This sample has roughly 160,000 clones, with around 84% found just once. Sample: PBMCs. The sequence was collected from a male donor in good health and CMV-seropositive. The chain uses TRBV28 and TRBJ1-4, with 10 bases identical to TRBD1. CDR3 residues: CASSLLDRGPEKLFF. Written as DNA, the CDR3 is TGTGCCAGCAGTCTCCTCGACAGGGGGCCCGAAAAACTGTTTTTT.